The 26 T cell receptor beta chains reported below all come from one sample, sequenced in a study of cytomegalovirus exposure and HLA in healthy donors. PCR primers comprised 60 Vbeta and 13 Jbeta primers. Assay used: immunoSEQ multiplex PCR; TCRdb lists only in-frame clones, some missing. The sample lists some 190,000 clones; 81% were seen once. Input material: PBMCs. The receptors were gathered from a man aged 35-49 years in good health and CMV-seropositive.

The rearrangement uses TRBV5-1 and TRBJ2-3; TRBD1 is a possible D gene (6 bases). V was trimmed by 7 bases and J by 1 base, leaving 13 bases between them. The CDR3 is made up of 14 amino acids. CDR1 and CDR2 from the germline V gene are SGHRS and YFSETQ. For the CDR3, the DNA is TGCGCCAGCCAACAGGGTTTACGCACAGATACGCAGTATTTT. Encoded protein: CASQQGLRTDTQYF.

The chain employs TRBV4-1 and TRBJ2-3, with D maybe TRBD1 (6 bases). Germline CDR1 reads MGHRA; CDR2 reads YSYEKL. This CDR3 contains 13 residues. The ends were cut back, 5 bases at V and 1 base at J, with 7 bases in the middle. The CDR3 DNA follows: TGCGCCAGCAGCGGACAGCGCACAGATACGCAGTATTTT. Its translation: CASSGQRTDTQYF.

The table lists this clone with a few counts. V and J are TRBV7-9 and TRBJ2-2; tentative D call: TRBD1 (5 bases). Trimming cost V 5 bases and J 1 base, with 14 bases left between them. The CDR3 runs to 16 residues. CDR1 is SEHNR and CDR2 is FQNEAQ in the germline V gene (reference sequence). The CDR3 is CASSRRRGVNTGELFF. CDR3 DNA: TGTGCCAGCAGCCGAAGAAGGGGCGTGAACACCGGGGAGCTGTTTTTT.

J is TRBJ2-1 and V is TRBV7-9; perhaps TRBD1 as D (6 bases). Germline V gives CDR1 SEHNR, CDR2 FQNEAQ (reference sequence). The CDR3 has 12 amino acids. V dropped 5 bases and J dropped 10 bases, with 12 bases sitting between them. The CDR3 region has the DNA TGTGCCAGCAGCGCACAGGGTCGGGAGCAGTTCTTC. Amino acids: CASSAQGREQFF.

The rearrangement joins TRBV30 to TRBJ2-3, with 7 bases matching TRBD2. The CDR3 has 15 residues. J was trimmed by 1 base and V by 4 bases; bases with no gene match: 8. The germline gives CDR1 GTSNPN, CDR2 SVGIG (reference sequence). CDR3 sequence (DNA): TGTGCCTGGATCAACGTCGCGGGGGGCACAGATACGCAGTATTTT. Its protein product is CAWINVAGGTDTQYF. The entire variable domain, with the rest obtained from reference TRBV30 and TRBJ2-3, is as follows: SQTIHQWPATLVQPVGSPLSLECTVEGTSNPNLYWYRQAAGRGLQLLFYSVGIGQISSEVPQNLSASRPQDRQFILSSKKLLLSDSGFYLCAWINVAGGTDTQYFGPGTRLTVL.

The chain joins TRBV5-1 to TRBJ2-1; 9 bases are shared with TRBD1. The junction had 10 bases not matched to a gene; V was cut back by 7 bases and J by 8 bases. Germline V gene sequence: CDR1 SGHRS, CDR2 YFSETQ. The CDR3 totals 14 residues. The CDR3 loop reads CASGPGQGTDEQFF. CDR3 in DNA: TGCGCCAGCGGCCCGGGACAGGGCACAGATGAGCAGTTCTTC.

This clone came up once. The chain employs TRBV6-1 and TRBJ1-3, with D perhaps matching TRBD1 (6 bases). This CDR3 contains 17 residues. Germline CDR1 MNHNS, CDR2 SASEGT. Trimming cost V 4 bases and J 2 bases, with 18 bases left between them. The DNA for the CDR3 is TGTGCCAGCAGTGCTGACAGGCTCCAGATAGCTGGAAACACCATATATTTT. The encoded protein is CASSADRLQIAGNTIYF.

The chain carries TRBV5-6 and TRBJ2-3; D remains ambiguous. Trimming took 0 bases from V and 6 from J, leaving 14 bases between them. CDR1 and CDR2 (germline): SGHDT, YYEEEE. This CDR3 is 15 amino acids long. CDR3 sequence: CASSLEVRLPDTQYF. The CDR3 DNA reads as TGTGCCAGCAGCTTGGAGGTCAGGCTACCCGATACGCAGTATTTT. Complete variable domain (other parts from reference TRBV5-6 and TRBJ2-3): DAGVTQSPTHLIKTRGQQVTLRCSPKSGHDTVSWYQQALGQGPQFIFQYYEEEERQRGNFPDRFSGHQFPNYSSELNVNALLLGDSALYLCASSLEVRLPDTQYFGPGTRLTVL.

The chain carries TRBV5-6 and TRBJ1-5, with D unclear. The germline V gene has CDR1 SGHDT and CDR2 YYEEEE. V was clipped by 0 bases and J by 7 bases, with 11 bases between them. The CDR3 sequence is 14 residues long. The CDR3 bases are TGTGCCAGCAGCTTGGCCGGGAGATACCAGCCCCAGCATTTT. Translating it yields CASSLAGRYQPQHF.

V is TRBV5-1 and J is TRBJ1-1, with D possibly being TRBD1 (5 bases). This CDR3 is 13 amino acids long. V dropped 2 bases and J dropped 6 bases, with 11 bases sitting between them. CDR1 is SGHRS, CDR2 YFSETQ, per germline. CDR3 region: CASSFGTLPEAFF. The CDR3, as DNA: TGCGCCAGCAGCTTCGGGACTCTCCCTGAAGCTTTCTTT.

This clone was counted a few times. J is TRBJ1-1 and V is TRBV27, with 8 bases identical to TRBD1. Germline CDR1 and CDR2: MNHEY and SMNVEV (reference sequence). V was clipped by 4 bases and J by 4 bases; unmatched bases: 5. The CDR3 loop spans 14 amino acids. Here the CDR3 DNA reads TGTGCCAGCAGTTATCAGGGGGCAGGCACTGAAGCTTTCTTT. Encoded protein: CASSYQGAGTEAFF.

This chain links TRBV2 with TRBJ1-3; tentatively, D is TRBD1 (5 bases). Germline V CDR1 and CDR2: SNHLY, FYNNEI. With 2 bases removed from V and 4 bases from J, the gap between germline ends came to 12 bases. This CDR3 region has 15 residues. The CDR3 here is CASSEWRGSGNTIYF. The CDR3 DNA reads as TGTGCCAGCAGTGAATGGAGGGGATCAGGAAACACCATATATTTT.

The V gene is TRBV7-9, the J gene TRBJ2-7; the D gene is possibly TRBD2 (5 bases). This CDR3 contains 13 residues. Germline lookup yields CDR1 SEHNR and CDR2 FQNEAQ (reference sequence). V lost 0 bases to trimming and J lost 4 bases, with 7 bases between them. In DNA form, the CDR3 reads TGTGCCAGCAGCTTAGCAGGGAGATACGAGCAGTACTTC. It translates to CASSLAGRYEQYF.

The chain employs TRBV2 and TRBJ2-7; possible D gene TRBD2, 5 bases. Trimming took off 1 base at V and 2 bases at J, with 12 bases between the two ends. CDR3 length: 15 amino acids. In germline, CDR1 is SNHLY, CDR2 FYNNEI. This chain's CDR3 is CASSEEEGLTYEQYF. Here the CDR3 DNA reads TGTGCCAGCAGTGAAGAAGAGGGATTAACCTACGAGCAGTACTTC.

The CDR3 here is CASSPSGLADGTDTQYF. In DNA, the CDR3 is TGTGCCAGCAGCCCCAGCGGACTAGCGGATGGGACAGATACGCAGTATTTT. V gene TRBV7-6 combines with J gene TRBJ2-3; 10 bases are shared with TRBD2. CDR1 is SGHVS, CDR2 FNYEAQ, per germline. V lost 5 bases to trimming and J lost 3 bases; unmatched junction nucleotides: 11. The CDR3 sequence is 17 residues long.

V and J are TRBV7-9 and TRBJ1-4, with a tentative D call TRBD1 (5 bases). Trimming stripped 1 base from V and 8 bases from J, with 14 bases between. This CDR3 region has 15 residues. In germline, CDR1 is SEHNR, CDR2 FQNEAQ (reference sequence). CDR3 sequence: CASSLGTRIREKLFF. As DNA, the CDR3 is TGTGCCAGCAGCTTAGGGACAAGGATACGGGAAAAACTGTTTTTT. The variable domain in full, with the rest retrieved from reference TRBV7-9 and TRBJ1-4, is DTGVSQNPRHKITKRGQNVTFRCDPISEHNRLYWYRQTLGQGPEFLTYFQNEAQLEKSRLLSDRFSAERPKGSFSTLEIQRTEQGDSAMYLCASSLGTRIREKLFFGSGTQLSVL.

V is TRBV11-2 and J is TRBJ2-3; 7 bases are shared with TRBD2. Germline loops: CDR1 SGHAT, CDR2 FQNNGV. This CDR3 is 14 amino acids long. J lost 1 base, V lost 5 bases, and 3 bases had no gene match. The CDR3 is CASSPRGGTDTQYF. In nucleotides, the CDR3 is TGTGCCAGCAGCCCCCGGGGGGGCACAGATACGCAGTATTTT.

The V and J genes are TRBV4-1 and TRBJ2-6; maybe TRBD2 (5 bases). CDR1 and CDR2 from the germline V gene are MGHRA and YSYEKL. The CDR3 loop spans 19 amino acids. The V and J ends lost 4 bases and 0 bases respectively, with 19 bases between them. The CDR3 loop is CASSLSSRDRGSGANVLTF. DNA of the CDR3: TGCGCCAGCAGCCTTAGCTCCAGAGATCGGGGCTCTGGGGCCAACGTCCTGACTTTC.

The chain employs TRBV18 and TRBJ2-5; possible D gene TRBD2, 7 bases. Germline CDR1 KGHSH, CDR2 LQKENI. V gave up 0 bases and J gave up 4 bases, with 15 bases separating them. This CDR3 is 16 amino acids long. The CDR3 spells CASSPPIGGAGETQYF. CDR3 coding DNA: TGTGCCAGCTCACCACCGATAGGGGGGGCTGGAGAGACCCAGTACTTC.

The rearrangement uses TRBV19 and TRBJ2-1; D possibly corresponds to TRBD2 (5 bases). Germline V gives CDR1 LNHDA, CDR2 SQIVND (reference sequence). V was clipped by 8 bases and J by 4 bases, with 15 bases between them. The CDR3 length is 14 residues. As DNA, the CDR3 is TGTGCCAGTTCATCTACGGAGGTGTACAATGAGCAGTTCTTC. It codes for CASSSTEVYNEQFF.

This clone has a single count. Its ends do not fully match the called genes, so a read error is possible. This chain uses TRBV25-1 with TRBJ1-3; no reliable D call. CDR1 and CDR2 from the germline V gene are MGHDK and SYGVNS. The CDR3 length is 12 residues. The CDR3 reads CASSESGDTIYF. The DNA for the CDR3 is TGTGCCAGCAGTGAATCTGGAGACACCATATATTTT.

V gene TRBV5-1 combines with J gene TRBJ1-4, with TRBD1 identical over 8 bases. V lost 4 bases to trimming and J lost 4 bases; unmatched junction nucleotides: 6. The CDR3 length is 15 residues. Germline loops: CDR1 SGHRS, CDR2 YFSETQ. As DNA, the CDR3 is TGCGCCAGCAGCCCCGGACAGGGCCGTAATGAAAAACTGTTTTTT. Encoded protein: CASSPGQGRNEKLFF.

This clone came up a few times. This rearrangement joins TRBV2 to TRBJ1-5; tentatively, D is TRBD1 (6 bases). The CDR3 has 15 residues. Germline CDR1 and CDR2: SNHLY and FYNNEI. Deletions cut 2 bases from V and 6 bases from J, with 14 bases between. Here the CDR3 DNA reads TGTGCCAGCAGTGAACTGGGGGCTGAGAGTCAGCCCCAGCATTTT. Protein product: CASSELGAESQPQHF.

This clone was counted once. V gene TRBV11-1 combines with J gene TRBJ2-5; the match to TRBD2 covers 12 bases. CDR1 is SGHAT and CDR2 is FQDESV in the germline V gene (reference sequence). The length of the CDR3 is 15 residues. The V gene end was trimmed by 5 bases and the J gene end by 4 bases; junction bases not matched to a gene: 5. The CDR3 here is CASSPTSGGVETQYF. The CDR3 DNA follows: TGTGCCAGCAGCCCGACTAGCGGGGGAGTAGAGACCCAGTACTTC.

The chain has TRBV6-5 and TRBJ1-2; TRBD1 aligns across 7 bases. The CDR3 is 14 residues long. V shed 6 bases, J shed 5 bases, and the junction held 9 bases outside the gene matches. CDR1 and CDR2 (germline): MNHEY, SVGAGI. CDR3 nucleotide sequence: TGTGCCAGCAGCCCCCAACAGGGGAGTTATGGCTACACCTTC. Protein sequence: CASSPQQGSYGYTF.

This rearrangement joins TRBV10-1 to TRBJ1-2; D may be TRBD1 (5 bases). Per germline, CDR1 WNHNN and CDR2 SYGVQD (reference sequence). V was pared by 0 bases and J by 6 bases, with 17 bases between. This CDR3 region has 16 residues. Written as DNA, the CDR3 is TGCGCCAGCAGTGAGTCGGCACGTCGGGGGGGGGATGGCTACACCTTC. This codes for CASSESARRGGDGYTF.